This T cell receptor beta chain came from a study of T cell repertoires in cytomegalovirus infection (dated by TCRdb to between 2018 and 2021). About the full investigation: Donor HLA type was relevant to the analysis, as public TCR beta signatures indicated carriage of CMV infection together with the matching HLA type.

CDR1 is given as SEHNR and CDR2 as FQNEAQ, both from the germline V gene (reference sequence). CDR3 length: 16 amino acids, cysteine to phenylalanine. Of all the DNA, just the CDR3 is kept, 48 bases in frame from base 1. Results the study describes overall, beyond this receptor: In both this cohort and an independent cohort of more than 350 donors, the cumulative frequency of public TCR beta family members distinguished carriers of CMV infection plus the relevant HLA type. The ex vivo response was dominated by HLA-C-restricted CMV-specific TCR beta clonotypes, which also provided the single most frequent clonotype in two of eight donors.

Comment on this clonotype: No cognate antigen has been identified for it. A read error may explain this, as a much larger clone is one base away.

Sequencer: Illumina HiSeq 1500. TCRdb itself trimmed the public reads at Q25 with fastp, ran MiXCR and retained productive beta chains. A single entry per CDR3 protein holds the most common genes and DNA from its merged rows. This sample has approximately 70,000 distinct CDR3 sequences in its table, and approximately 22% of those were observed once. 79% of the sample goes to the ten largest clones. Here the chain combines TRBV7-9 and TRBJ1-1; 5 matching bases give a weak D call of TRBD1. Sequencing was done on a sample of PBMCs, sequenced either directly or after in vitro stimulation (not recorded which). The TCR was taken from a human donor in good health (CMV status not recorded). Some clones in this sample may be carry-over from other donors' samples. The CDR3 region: CASSQRSAGLLPEAYF. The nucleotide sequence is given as TGTGCCAGCAGCCAAAGGTCGGCGGGGCTTTTACCTGAAGCTTACTTT.